Each of the 17 T cell receptor beta chains below was sequenced from the same sample in a study of cytomegalovirus exposure and HLA in healthy donors. The PCR contained 60 Vbeta and 13 Jbeta primers. Profiled with immunoSEQ multiplex PCR; TCRdb holds only in-frame clones, not every one. The top ten hold about 12% of the sample, which has 60,000 to 75,000 clones, more than 70% seen once. Sequenced: PBMCs. These receptors were collected from a woman in her thirties or forties in good health and CMV-seropositive.

The chain employs TRBV30 and TRBJ1-2; D gene unclear. The V gene lost 2 bases and the J gene lost 5 bases, with 12 bases spanning the gap. This CDR3 comprises 13 residues. Germline V gene lookup returns CDR1 GTSNPN and CDR2 SVGIG (reference sequence). The CDR3, as DNA: TGTGCCTGGAGTCCCTCGGTTAAGTATGGCTACACCTTC. It specifies CAWSPSVKYGYTF.

The chain joins TRBV6-5 to TRBJ1-5, with D unclear. This CDR3 has 12 amino acids. Trimming pared 8 bases from V and 2 bases from J, leaving 7 bases between. Per germline, CDR1 MNHEY and CDR2 SVGAGI. The CDR3 DNA follows: TGTGCCAGCGCCTCAGGCAATCAGCCCCAGCATTTT. The encoded protein is CASASGNQPQHF.

The gene calls are TRBV29-1 and TRBJ1-5, with a possible D match to TRBD1 (6 bases). The CDR3 sequence is 13 residues long. Germline loops: CDR1 SQVTM, CDR2 ANQGSEA. Deletions cut 1 base from V and 7 bases from J, with 11 bases between. This CDR3 is CSVEGQVGQPQHF. The CDR3 bases are TGCAGCGTTGAAGGACAGGTAGGGCAGCCCCAGCATTTT.

This clone was counted only a few times. The CDR3 loop is CASSVGSFLRSYEQYF. In nucleotides, the CDR3 is TGTGCCAGCAGCGTAGGGAGCTTTTTAAGGTCCTACGAGCAGTACTTC. The chain has TRBV9 and TRBJ2-7; D uncertain. Germline CDR1 SGDLS, CDR2 YYNGEE. The V gene lost 0 bases and the J gene lost 1 base, with 14 bases spanning the gap. This CDR3 is built from 16 residues.

The chain couples TRBV7-6 to TRBJ2-7, with D unclear. From germline, CDR1 is SGHVS and CDR2 FNYEAQ. This CDR3 has 11 amino acids. The V end lost 2 bases, the J end lost 5 bases, and 4 bases lay between the germline ends. CDR3 sequence reads: CASSLRDEQYF. The CDR3 DNA sequence: TGTGCCAGCAGCTTACGAGACGAGCAGTACTTC. The variable domain in full, completed from reference TRBV7-6 and TRBJ2-7, reads GAGVSQSPRYKVTKRGQDVALRCDPISGHVSLYWYRQALGQGPEFLTYFNYEAQQDKSGLPNDRFSAERPEGSISTLTIQRTEQRDSAMYRCASSLRDEQYFGPGTRLTVT.

The chain recombines TRBV5-6 with TRBJ2-7; D possibly corresponds to TRBD2 (7 bases). CDR3 size: 14 residues. CDR1 SGHDT and CDR2 YYEEEE come from the germline V gene. Trimming left V 5 bases short and J 2 bases short, with 14 bases between. CDR3: CASRIGGDTYEQYF. The CDR3 region has the DNA TGTGCCAGCAGAATAGGGGGGGATACCTACGAGCAGTACTTC.

This clone was seen only once. The J gene is TRBJ2-6, the V gene TRBV10-3; unclear D gene. The CDR3 runs 12 residues. The germline V and J ends were trimmed by 9 bases and 4 bases, with 7 bases remaining between them. The V gene's germline CDR1 is ENHRY and CDR2 SYGVKD. CDR3 amino acids: CAIRAGANVLTF. In DNA, the CDR3 is TGTGCCATTCGCGCCGGGGCCAACGTCCTGACTTTC.

In this sample, this clone turned up a few times. V usage is TRBV6-5 and J usage is TRBJ1-2; TRBD1 might be the D (6 bases). The CDR3 length is 15 residues. CDR1 and CDR2 from the germline V gene are MNHEY and SVGAGI. The V gene lost 0 bases and the J gene lost 8 bases, with 16 bases spanning the gap. The CDR3 region has the DNA TGTGCCAGCAGTTACTCAGGGGGGGCAATTGGGGGCTACACCTTC. Translation: CASSYSGGAIGGYTF.

The rearrangement uses TRBV7-2 and TRBJ2-7; 10 bases align to TRBD1. Germline V gives CDR1 SGHTA, CDR2 FQGNSA. V gave up 1 base and J gave up 7 bases; unmatched junction bases: 4. The CDR3 loop spans 14 amino acids. The CDR3 nucleotides read TGTGCCAGCAGCTTAGGACAGGGGGCTGGGGAGCAGTACTTC. It specifies CASSLGQGAGEQYF.

V gene TRBV7-9 combines with J gene TRBJ2-7; 8 positions match TRBD2. The germline V gene encodes CDR1 SEHNR and CDR2 FQNEAQ (reference sequence). The junction had 9 bases not matched to a gene; V was cut back by 8 bases and J by 3 bases. CDR3 size: 14 residues. The CDR3 is CASLRTSGGYEQYF. The CDR3 DNA sequence: TGTGCCAGCTTGCGAACTAGCGGAGGCTACGAGCAGTACTTC.

The chain combines TRBV7-9 with TRBJ2-1, with 13 bases that match TRBD2. CDR1 and CDR2 (germline): SEHNR, FQNEAQ (reference sequence). The CDR3 runs to 16 residues. V dropped 3 bases and J dropped 10; count of bases not matched to a gene: 9. Here the CDR3 reads CASSFSTSGGSGEQFF. CDR3 in DNA: TGTGCCAGCAGCTTCTCGACTAGCGGGGGGTCGGGGGAGCAGTTCTTC. Together with reference TRBV7-9 and TRBJ2-1, the CDR3 gives the full variable domain: DTGVSQNPRHKITKRGQNVTFRCDPISEHNRLYWYRQTLGQGPEFLTYFQNEAQLEKSRLLSDRFSAERPKGSFSTLEIQRTEQGDSAMYLCASSFSTSGGSGEQFFGPGTRLTVL.

The table lists this clone with a few counts. J is TRBJ2-3 and V is TRBV5-1; 7 bases align to TRBD2. Germline V gives CDR1 SGHRS, CDR2 YFSETQ. This CDR3 is built from 16 residues. Unmatched junction bases numbered 8, after V lost 4 bases and J lost 0 bases. DNA for the CDR3: TGCGCCAGCAGCGTCGAAGGGCGGGGGAGCACAGATACGCAGTATTTT. Translating gives CASSVEGRGSTDTQYF.

V is TRBV7-9 and J is TRBJ2-7; 8 bases fit TRBD1. The V gene end was trimmed by 3 bases and the J gene end by 5 bases; junction bases not matched to a gene: 3. CDR3 length: 13 residues. Germline values: CDR1 SEHNR, CDR2 FQNEAQ (reference sequence). The CDR3 loop reads CASSFTDRDEQYF. CDR3 sequence (DNA): TGTGCCAGCAGCTTCACGGACAGGGACGAGCAGTACTTC.

J is TRBJ1-3 and V is TRBV29-1, with TRBD1 as a possible D gene (6 bases). Trimming stripped 4 bases from V and 9 bases from J, with 13 bases between. The CDR3 loop spans 12 amino acids. Germline V CDR1 and CDR2: SQVTM, ANQGSEA. CDR3: CSVAVQGSTIYF. The DNA for the CDR3 is TGCAGCGTTGCTGTACAGGGTAGCACCATATATTTT.

Only a few counts were recorded for this clone. The gene calls are TRBV4-1 and TRBJ1-1, with unresolved D. V lost 0 bases to trimming and J lost 5 bases, with 19 bases between them. The CDR3 sequence is 17 residues long. Germline V gene lookup returns CDR1 MGHRA and CDR2 YSYEKL. The CDR3 DNA is TGCGCCAGCAGCCAAGATCTGGGTCGGGGTACGGGGACTGAAGCTTTCTTT. Its translation: CASSQDLGRGTGTEAFF.

The chain uses TRBV2 and TRBJ1-1; no firm D call. Germline CDR1 reads SNHLY; CDR2 reads FYNNEI. This CDR3 has 11 residues. Trimming pared 10 bases from V and 3 bases from J, leaving 9 bases between. CDR3: CAILGDTEAFF. In DNA, the CDR3 is TGTGCCATTCTCGGGGACACTGAAGCTTTCTTT. Drawing the rest from reference TRBV2 and TRBJ1-1, the complete variable domain is EPEVTQTPSHQVTQMGQEVILRCVPISNHLYFYWYRQILGQKVEFLVSFYNNEISEKSEIFDDQFSVERPDGSNFTLKIRSTKLEDSAMYFCAILGDTEAFFGQGTRLTVV.

This clone was counted between two and nine times. The chain couples TRBV7-9 to TRBJ2-1; 12 nucleotides match TRBD2. The germline CDR1 and CDR2 sequences are SEHNR and FQNEAQ (reference sequence). V lost 5 bases to trimming and J lost 4 bases; unmatched junction nucleotides: 6. This CDR3 contains 16 residues. CDR3 sequence: CASSRTSGAGYNEQFF. Here the CDR3 DNA reads TGTGCCAGCAGCCGGACTAGCGGGGCCGGGTACAATGAGCAGTTCTTC.